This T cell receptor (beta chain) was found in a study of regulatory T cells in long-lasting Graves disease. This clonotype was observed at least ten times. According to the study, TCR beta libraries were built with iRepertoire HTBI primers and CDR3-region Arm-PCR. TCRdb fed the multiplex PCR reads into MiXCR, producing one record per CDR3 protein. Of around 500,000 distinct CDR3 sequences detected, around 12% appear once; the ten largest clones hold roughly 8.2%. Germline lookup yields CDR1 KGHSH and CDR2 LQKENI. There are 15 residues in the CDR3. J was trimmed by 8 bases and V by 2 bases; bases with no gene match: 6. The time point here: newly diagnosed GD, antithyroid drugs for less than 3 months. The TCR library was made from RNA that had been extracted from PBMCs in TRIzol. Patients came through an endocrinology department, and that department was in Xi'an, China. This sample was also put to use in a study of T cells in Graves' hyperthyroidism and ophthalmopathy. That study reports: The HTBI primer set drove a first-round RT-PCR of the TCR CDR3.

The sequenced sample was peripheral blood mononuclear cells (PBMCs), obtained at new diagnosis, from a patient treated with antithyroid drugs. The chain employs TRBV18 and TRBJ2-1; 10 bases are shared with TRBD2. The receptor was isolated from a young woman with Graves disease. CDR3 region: CASSPGSGRTYEQFF. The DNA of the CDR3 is TGTGCCAGCTCACCAGGTAGCGGGAGGACCTATGAGCAGTTCTTC.